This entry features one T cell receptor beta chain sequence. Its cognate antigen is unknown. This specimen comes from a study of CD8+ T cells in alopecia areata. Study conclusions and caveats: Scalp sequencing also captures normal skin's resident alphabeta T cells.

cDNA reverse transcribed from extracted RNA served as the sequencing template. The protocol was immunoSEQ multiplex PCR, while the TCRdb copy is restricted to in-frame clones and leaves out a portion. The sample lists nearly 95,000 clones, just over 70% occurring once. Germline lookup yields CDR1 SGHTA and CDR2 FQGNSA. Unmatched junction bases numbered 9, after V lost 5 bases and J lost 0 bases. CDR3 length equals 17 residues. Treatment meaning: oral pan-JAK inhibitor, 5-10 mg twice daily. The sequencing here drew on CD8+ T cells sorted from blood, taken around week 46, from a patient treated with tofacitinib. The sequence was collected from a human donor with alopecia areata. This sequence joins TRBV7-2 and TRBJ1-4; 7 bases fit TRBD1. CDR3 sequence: CASSLRGQAATNEKLFF. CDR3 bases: TGTGCCAGCAGCCTCCGTGGACAGGCGGCAACTAATGAAAAACTGTTTTTT.